Each of the 27 T cell receptor beta chains below was sequenced from the same sample in a study of T cell clonality in common variable immunodeficiency (dated by TCRdb to 2014 to 2015). Libraries were built with the immunoSEQ multiplex PCR assay. Here the immuneACCESS table is served through TCRdb, limited to in-frame sequences with V and J called. Missing clones are a known gap in these copies; in checked studies unresolved V genes cover under half, and the rest lacks a known reason. Across this sample, about 64,000 clones were tabulated and none appeared just once. The ten largest clones represent around 1.7% of the sample. The sequencing input was peripheral blood mononuclear cells. These receptors were taken from a person aged 18 to 75 in good health.

The sample holds many counts of this clone. The sequenced fragment ends 3 residues before the CDR3 boundary, so the rest is inferred from the germline J gene. This sequence joins TRBV20-1 and TRBJ1-5; 8 bases map to TRBD1. V shed 6 bases and J 4 bases; nucleotides not matched to a gene: 14. The germline V gene has CDR1 DFQATT and CDR2 SNEGSKA (reference sequence). The CDR3 length is 16 residues. CDR3 protein: CSARPPLTGGNQPQHF. The sequenced CDR3 bases are TGCAGTGCCCGGCCGCCATTAACAGGGGGAAATCAGCCC.

This clone occurred many times. The CDR3 end falls 3 residues outside the read, so it is completed with the germline J gene. The genes are TRBV6-2 or TRBV6-3 and TRBJ1-5; D uncertain. Per the germline V gene, CDR1 is MNHEY and CDR2 is SVGEGT. This CDR3 spans 12 amino acids. Trimming removed 7 bases from V and 6 bases from J, with 10 bases in between. CDR3 loop: CASNSGTQPQHF. CDR3 bases read: TGTGCCAGCAACAGTGGTACTCAGCCC.

This clone showed up many times. The read ends 3 residues early relative to the CDR3; the germline J gene fills the gap. This chain links TRBV30 with TRBJ2-2; D uncertain. The CDR3 covers 14 residues. The V end was cut by 1 base, the J end by 3 bases, with 9 bases between. Germline V gene data show CDR1 as GTSNPN and CDR2 as SVGIG (reference sequence). CDR3 DNA (partial): TGTGCCTGGAGTGGTGCAGGCTACACCGGGGAG. This translates into CAWSGAGYTGE. The whole CDR3 is CAWSGAGYTGELFF.

This clone has at least ten counts. The read is 3 residues too short to cover the CDR3 end, so that end is filled in from the germline J gene. The V call is TRBV7-6, the J call TRBJ2-5; 9 bases fit TRBD2. This CDR3 has 16 residues. The trim removed 3 bases at V and 3 bases at J, leaving 8 bases unmatched. Germline assignment: CDR1 SGHVS and CDR2 FNYEAQ. CDR3: CASSFRRLADEETQYF. The part of the CDR3 DNA that was read is TGTGCCAGCAGCTTCCGGAGACTAGCGGATGAAGAGACC.

This clone was found many times. The read gets to within 3 residues of the CDR3 end, and the germline J gene fills in the rest. The chain links TRBV20-1 to TRBJ1-1; possibly TRBD1 for D (6 bases). The germline V gene has CDR1 DFQATT and CDR2 SNEGSKA (reference sequence). V was pared by 6 bases and J by 1 base, with 9 bases between. This CDR3 has 12 amino acids. The CDR3 loop reads CSAKDRNTEAFF. The CDR3 DNA, read in part, is TGCAGTGCCAAGGACAGGAACACTGAA.

This clone has a count of ten or more. With the read ending 3 residues before the CDR3 end, the germline J gene is used to fill in that end. V gene TRBV7-8 combines with J gene TRBJ2-2, with D possibly TRBD2 on 7 matching bases. Trimming removed 5 bases at V and 5 bases at J, with 18 bases between. The germline V gene has CDR1 SGHVS and CDR2 FQNEAQ. This CDR3 contains 16 residues. The CDR3 region is CASSRGEGGRTGELFF. Incomplete CDR3 DNA: TGTGCCAGCAGCCGGGGGGAAGGGGGGAGGACCGGGGAG.

This clone came up many times. The read ends 3 residues shy of where the CDR3 ends; the end is completed using the germline J gene. J is TRBJ1-3 and V is TRBV2, with D unresolved. Germline V gene data show CDR1 as SNHLY and CDR2 as FYNNEI. CDR3 length: 14 residues. V lost 6 bases and J 1 base, leaving 10 bases between the germline ends. The part of the CDR3 DNA that was read is TGTGCCAGCAGAGGTCAGAAATCTGGAAACACC. Amino acids: CASRGQKSGNT. The entire CDR3 is CASRGQKSGNTIYF.

This clone was counted ten times or more. CDR3 DNA (partial): TGTGCCAGCAGCCAAGTACAGGGGTATAATGAAAAA. Its protein is CASSQVQGYNEK. The entire CDR3 protein reads CASSQVQGYNEKLFF. J is TRBJ1-4 and V is TRBV5-6, with TRBD1 matching 7 bases. The CDR3 end lies 3 residues beyond the end of the read and is filled in from the germline J gene. J was trimmed by 4 bases and V by 4 bases; bases with no gene match: 7. From germline, CDR1 is SGHDT and CDR2 YYEEEE. This CDR3 has 15 residues. Based on the CDR3 plus reference TRBV5-6 and TRBJ1-4, the full variable domain is DAGVTQSPTHLIKTRGQQVTLRCSPKSGHDTVSWYQQALGQGPQFIFQYYEEEERQRGNFPDRFSGHQFPNYSSELNVNALLLGDSALYLCASSQVQGYNEKLFFGSGTQLSVL.

The sample holds many counts of this clone. Read sequence stops 3 residues before the CDR3 end, and the germline J gene provides the missing end. The V gene is TRBV5-6, the J gene TRBJ1-1; D uncertain. Trimming shortened V by 2 bases and J by 6 bases, and 11 bases separated the two germline ends. CDR1 SGHDT and CDR2 YYEEEE come from the germline V gene. This CDR3 is built from 13 residues. CDR3 in amino acids: CASSFYPSAEAFF. Incomplete CDR3 DNA: TGTGCCAGCAGCTTCTACCCTTCGGCTGAA.

This clone appeared many times. The read ends 3 residues early relative to the CDR3; the germline J gene fills the gap. The J gene is TRBJ2-7, the V gene TRBV5-8; D is possibly TRBD1 (5 bases). Trimming left V 4 bases short and J 5 bases short, with 19 bases between. The CDR3 spans 15 residues. From germline, CDR1 is SGHTS and CDR2 YDEGEE. Incomplete CDR3 DNA: TGTGCCAGCAGCCAGGGCGGCAGGTTTACCCACGAG. It specifies CASSQGGRFTHE. The CDR3 in full is CASSQGGRFTHEQYF.

This clone was found many times. With the read ending 3 residues before the CDR3 end, the germline J gene is used to fill in that end. The chain carries TRBV15 and TRBJ2-3, with 7 bases that match TRBD2. Germline lookup yields CDR1 LNHNV and CDR2 YYDKDF (reference sequence). The CDR3 contains 14 residues. V was pared by 6 bases and J by 3 bases, with 6 bases of the junction left unmatched. CDR3 in amino acids: CATRREILTDTQYF. CDR3 bases read: TGTGCCACCAGGCGGGAGATTTTGACAGATACG.

This clone was observed at least ten times. The read terminates 3 residues before the CDR3 end, so the remaining end is supplied by the germline J gene. The chain is built from TRBV18 and TRBJ1-2, with 8 bases lining up with TRBD1. The germline gives CDR1 KGHSH, CDR2 LQKENI. This CDR3 has 13 residues. With 3 bases clipped from V and 6 bases from J, the junction kept 3 bases outside the gene matches. CDR3 protein: CASSPQGADGYTF. The part of the CDR3 DNA that was read is TGTGCCAGCTCACCTCAGGGGGCTGATGGC.

This clone was recorded at least ten times. Coverage ceases 3 residues before the CDR3 finishes, and the germline J gene fills in the end. The rearrangement links TRBV7-8 to TRBJ2-4, with 11 positions matching TRBD1. This CDR3 is 17 amino acids long. After removal of 2 bases from V and 4 bases from J, the junction contained 7 bases not matched to a gene. Germline V gene sequence: CDR1 SGHVS, CDR2 FQNEAQ. This CDR3 is CASSLSGQGAPKNIQYF. The CDR3 bases that were read are TGTGCCAGCAGCTTAAGTGGACAGGGGGCCCCTAAAAACATT.

In the case of this clone: The read ends 3 residues before the CDR3 terminus; that terminus is restored from the germline J gene. This rearrangement joins TRBV11-2 to TRBJ2-1, with a possible D match to TRBD2 (5 bases). The CDR3 extends over 14 amino acids. Per germline, CDR1 SGHAT and CDR2 FQNNGV. The germline V and J ends were trimmed by 3 bases and 5 bases, with 11 bases remaining between them. The CDR3 reads CASSLRYGDNEQFF. CDR3 DNA (partial): TGTGCCAGCAGCTTGCGATACGGGGACAATGAG.

Note on this clone: The read halts 3 residues ahead of the CDR3 end, with the missing end drawn from the germline J gene. The rearrangement links TRBV7-9 to TRBJ2-1; no clear D gene. The CDR3 consists of 15 residues. Germline assignment: CDR1 SEHNR and CDR2 FQNEAQ (reference sequence). V gave up 1 base and J gave up 8 bases, with 15 bases separating them. The CDR3 protein is CASSLGLVGRDEQFF. Partial CDR3 DNA: TGTGCCAGCAGCTTAGGTCTAGTTGGTCGGGATGAG.

This clone was seen many times. This CDR3 is CASSLQGTYNEQFF. The sequenced CDR3 bases are TGTGCCAGCAGCCTACAGGGGACCTACAATGAG. The chain has TRBV3-1 (or the pseudogene TRBV3-2) and TRBJ2-1, with 7 bases lining up with TRBD1. The read stops 3 residues short of the end of the CDR3; the missing end is completed from the germline J gene. The length of the CDR3 is 14 residues. The trim removed 4 bases at V and 2 bases at J, leaving 2 bases unmatched. Germline CDR1 is LGHDT and CDR2 is YNNKEL (reference sequence).

The sample holds many counts of this clone. The read halts 3 residues ahead of the CDR3 end, with the missing end drawn from the germline J gene. This sequence joins TRBV2 and TRBJ2-7; 8 nucleotides match TRBD1. J gave up 2 bases and V 4 bases, and 4 bases lay outside the gene matches. In germline, CDR1 is SNHLY, CDR2 FYNNEI. The length of the CDR3 is 14 residues. This chain's CDR3 is CASSALGQAYEQYF. The part of the CDR3 DNA that was read is TGTGCCAGCAGTGCGCTGGGACAGGCCTACGAG.

This clone was detected many times. The CDR3 extends 3 residues past the end of the read, so its final part is completed from the germline J gene. The chain has TRBV7-1 and TRBJ2-3; 11 nucleotides align to TRBD2. TRBV7-1 is treated as an ORF (open reading frame) with a function not yet certain. J lost 1 base, V lost 3 bases, and 15 bases had no gene match. CDR3 size: 20 residues. The sequenced CDR3 bases are TGTGCCAGCAGCTCGAACGCGATAGTAGCGGGGGGGCATGGCACAGATACG. Its protein product is CASSSNAIVAGGHGTDT. The whole CDR3 protein is CASSSNAIVAGGHGTDTQYF.

In this sample, this clone turned up many times. From the germline J gene comes the end of the CDR3, since the read stops 3 residues before it. This rearrangement joins TRBV20-1 to TRBJ2-3, with D possibly TRBD2 on 6 matching bases. CDR1 is DFQATT, CDR2 SNEGSKA, per germline (reference sequence). Trimming took 0 bases from V and 3 from J, leaving 13 bases between them. This CDR3 region has 15 residues. The covered CDR3 bases are TGCAGTGCTAGAGATCCGGGAGCGGAGACAGATACG. The encoded protein is CSARDPGAETDT. The CDR3 as a whole reads CSARDPGAETDTQYF.

This clone was found many times. From the germline J gene comes the end of the CDR3, since the read stops 3 residues before it. V and J are TRBV7-3 and TRBJ2-5; 10 bases map to TRBD2. Trimming took 2 bases from V and 5 from J; bases not matched to a gene: 5. The CDR3 contains 15 residues. Germline V gives CDR1 SGHTA, CDR2 FQGTGA. CDR3 amino acids: CASSLASGRMETQYF. The sequenced part of the CDR3 DNA is TGTGCCAGCAGCTTAGCTAGCGGGAGAATGGAGACC.

This clone was detected ten times or more. The read falls 3 residues short of the CDR3 end, and the missing part is taken from the germline J gene. The V gene is TRBV20-1, the J gene TRBJ2-7, with 8 bases fitting TRBD2. The V gene's germline CDR1 is DFQATT and CDR2 SNEGSKA (reference sequence). The CDR3 has 17 residues. The J segment lost 0 bases and the V segment lost 5 bases, leaving 15 bases of the junction unmatched. CDR3 protein: CSARPGSSGLNSYEQYF. The sequenced CDR3 bases are TGCAGTGCTCGCCCCGGGTCTAGCGGGTTGAACTCCTACGAG.

Many counts were recorded for this clone. The read finishes 3 residues shy of the CDR3 end, and the germline J gene is used to complete it. This chain connects TRBV20-1 to TRBJ1-2; maybe TRBD1 (6 bases). V was cut by 6 bases and J by 4 bases, with 18 bases left in between. The V gene's germline CDR1 is DFQATT and CDR2 SNEGSKA (reference sequence). This CDR3 spans 14 amino acids. The CDR3 bases that were read are TGCAGTGCGCCGTCCGGGGGGCAGTTCTATGGC. Translated, it gives CSAPSGGQFYG. From start to end, the CDR3 is CSAPSGGQFYGYTF.

This clone has at least ten counts. The sequence runs out 3 residues before the end of the CDR3; the remainder is reconstructed from the germline J gene. The V and J genes are TRBV5-1 and TRBJ2-1; the match to TRBD1 covers 9 bases. The junction had 13 bases not matched to a gene; V was cut back by 5 bases and J by 7 bases. The length of the CDR3 is 16 residues. Germline V gene lookup returns CDR1 SGHRS and CDR2 YFSETQ. The CDR3 loop reads CASSPGGQGLRNEQFF. CDR3 DNA (partial): TGCGCCAGCAGTCCGGGTGGACAGGGGCTTAGGAATGAG.

This clone was observed many times. Read coverage stops 3 residues before the CDR3 terminus; the germline J gene supplies the remainder. This chain connects TRBV28 to TRBJ2-3; D unclear. Trimming shortened V by 6 bases and J by 1 base, and 17 bases separated the two germline ends. Germline V gives CDR1 MDHEN, CDR2 SYDVKM. The CDR3 extends over 16 amino acids. The CDR3 sequence is CASSPLDLRGTDTQYF. The sequenced part of the CDR3 DNA is TGTGCCAGCAGCCCTCTAGACCTACGTGGCACAGATACG.

This clone has ten or more counts. The read terminates 3 residues ahead of where the CDR3 ends, so the germline J gene completes it. The V call is TRBV6-4, the J call TRBJ2-3; D possibly corresponds to TRBD1 (6 bases). Germline V CDR1 and CDR2: MRHNA, SNTAGT. Trimming took off 6 bases at V and 8 bases at J, with 21 bases between the two ends. The CDR3 has 15 residues. The CDR3 spells CASRRAGAPLGTQYF. CDR3 bases read: TGTGCCAGCAGACGGGCAGGGGCCCCTCTCGGTACG.

There are many counts of this clone. The read ends 3 residues shy of where the CDR3 ends; the end is completed using the germline J gene. The chain recombines TRBV18 with TRBJ1-6; 11 bases are a match to TRBD1. The CDR3 has 16 amino acids. Looked up from germline, CDR1 is KGHSH and CDR2 is LQKENI. The V and J ends lost 2 bases and 8 bases, in that order; junction bases with no gene match: 5. The CDR3 loop reads CASSPRTGGQDSPLHF. The CDR3 bases that were read are TGTGCCAGCTCACCAAGGACAGGGGGCCAGGATTCACCC.

This clone was detected ten times or more. Sequencing ends 3 residues short of the CDR3 end; the germline J gene provides the rest. V is TRBV19 and J is TRBJ2-4; D gene unclear. The germline V gene encodes CDR1 LNHDA and CDR2 SQIVND (reference sequence). V dropped 5 bases and J dropped 0 bases, with 11 bases sitting between them. The CDR3 loop spans 15 amino acids. The chain's CDR3 is CASSGSRLAKNIQYF. The CDR3 bases that were read are TGTGCCAGTAGTGGCTCGAGGTTAGCCAAAAACATT.